The 23 T cell receptor beta chains presented below share a single source sample, sequenced in a study of cytomegalovirus exposure and HLA in healthy donors. The PCR employed 60 Vbeta primers together with 13 Jbeta primers. This table comes from immunoSEQ multiplex PCR, and its TCRdb copy is limited to in-frame clones, with some not included. The sample has around 150,000 clones, 80% to 90% seen once. Input material: PBMCs. All receptors come from a woman younger than 45 in good health and CMV-seronegative.

The chain uses TRBV9 and TRBJ2-7; 8 nucleotides agree with TRBD1. The V segment lost 3 bases and the J segment 1 base; nucleotides outside the gene matches: 6. Looked up from germline, CDR1 is SGDLS and CDR2 is YYNGEE. The length of the CDR3 is 15 residues. The CDR3 region is CASSETGAVSYEQYF. The CDR3 DNA is TGTGCCAGCAGCGAGACAGGGGCCGTTTCCTACGAGCAGTACTTC. Full variable domain (outside the CDR3, taken from reference TRBV9 and TRBJ2-7): DSGVTQTPKHLITATGQRVTLRCSPRSGDLSVYWYQQSLDQGLQFLIQYYNGEERAKGNILERFSAQQFPDLHSELNLSSLELGDSALYFCASSETGAVSYEQYFGPGTRLTVT.

The chain joins TRBV5-1 to TRBJ2-1; 9 bases match TRBD1. The junction had 7 bases not matched to a gene; V was cut back by 4 bases and J by 2 bases. Germline V gene sequence: CDR1 SGHRS, CDR2 YFSETQ. The CDR3 has 16 amino acids. CDR3 sequence: CASSPRGTGTYNEQFF. The CDR3 region has the DNA TGCGCCAGCAGCCCAAGGGGGACAGGGACCTACAATGAGCAGTTCTTC.

The rearrangement joins TRBV4-3 to TRBJ1-1, with 8 bases identical to TRBD1. The length of the CDR3 is 15 residues. The trim removed 1 base at V and 4 bases at J, leaving 5 bases unmatched. The germline V gene encodes CDR1 LGHNA and CDR2 YSLEER. The CDR3 DNA reads TGCGCCAGCAGCCAAGCCCCAGGGGGCCGCACTGAAGCTTTCTTT. Translating it yields CASSQAPGGRTEAFF.

The rearrangement uses TRBV9 and TRBJ2-7, with 7 bases aligning to TRBD1. The germline V gene encodes CDR1 SGDLS and CDR2 YYNGEE. Trimming at V came to 3 bases and at J to 7 bases, leaving 13 bases not matched to a gene. The CDR3 runs 15 residues. This CDR3 is CASSGSPGQPLEQYF. The CDR3 DNA follows: TGTGCCAGCAGCGGTAGTCCGGGACAGCCCCTGGAGCAGTACTTC.

J is TRBJ2-7 and V is TRBV27, with 9 bases that match TRBD2. There are 14 residues in the CDR3. The trim removed 4 bases at V and 2 bases at J, leaving 3 bases unmatched. CDR1 MNHEY and CDR2 SMNVEV come from the germline V gene (reference sequence). The CDR3 DNA follows: TGTGCCAGCAGTTCTGGACTAGCGACCTACGAGCAGTACTTC. Translated: CASSSGLATYEQYF.

CDR3 bases: TGCGCCAGCAGTCAAATCTTGGGACAGGGTTCCTCCTACAATGAGCAGTTCTTC. It codes for CASSQILGQGSSYNEQFF. The chain links TRBV23-1 to TRBJ2-1; 9 bases match TRBD1. TRBV23-1 is given ORF status, its function remaining uncertain. This CDR3 region has 18 residues. The trim removed 2 bases at V and 0 bases at J, leaving 8 bases unmatched.

This clone is a singleton in its sample. J is TRBJ2-7 and V is TRBV6-4; the match to TRBD1 covers 9 bases. CDR1 MRHNA and CDR2 SNTAGT come from the germline V gene. The V segment lost 3 bases and the J segment 6 bases; nucleotides outside the gene matches: 6. The CDR3 runs 14 residues. CDR3 protein: CASSEDRGVGEQYF. The DNA of the CDR3 is TGTGCCAGCAGTGAGGACAGGGGAGTGGGCGAGCAGTACTTC.

The gene calls are TRBV7-9 and TRBJ2-3; TRBD2 aligns across 9 bases. Germline values: CDR1 SEHNR, CDR2 FQNEAQ (reference sequence). The CDR3 runs to 17 residues. Losses at the gene ends were 5 bases for V and 6 bases for J; bases not matched to a gene: 15. DNA of the CDR3: TGTGCCAGCAGCGCCCCCAGCAGCGGGGGGCCCAGGGATACGCAGTATTTT. It translates to CASSAPSSGGPRDTQYF.

This clone was counted between two and nine times. The V and J genes are TRBV2 and TRBJ1-5; D is unclear. CDR1 is SNHLY and CDR2 is FYNNEI in the germline V gene. CDR3 size: 15 residues. V shed 4 bases and J shed 0 bases, with 10 bases lying between them. CDR3 DNA sequence: TGTGCCAGCAGTGCTGGAGAGATTAGCAATCAGCCCCAGCATTTT. Its translation is CASSAGEISNQPQHF.

The gene calls are TRBV7-8 and TRBJ2-1; D is unresolved. The CDR3 spans 17 residues. Germline lookup yields CDR1 SGHVS and CDR2 FQNEAQ. Deletions cut 1 base from V and 0 bases from J, with 13 bases between. In nucleotides, the CDR3 is TGTGCCAGCAGCTTAGTGGTTCGGGTGAGCTCCTACAATGAGCAGTTCTTC. Translation gives CASSLVVRVSSYNEQFF.

The chain links TRBV4-3 to TRBJ1-1; D is unresolved. Germline CDR1 LGHNA, CDR2 YSLEER. V lost 3 bases and J 5 bases, leaving 16 bases between the germline ends. The CDR3 runs to 15 residues. This chain's CDR3 is CASSQIPTPRTEAFF. For the CDR3, the DNA is TGCGCCAGCAGCCAGATTCCGACACCCCGAACTGAAGCTTTCTTT.

This chain links TRBV4-3 with TRBJ1-2, with 8 bases lining up with TRBD1. This CDR3 is built from 14 residues. From germline, CDR1 is LGHNA and CDR2 YSLEER. Germline trimming cut 3 bases from V and 5 bases from J; bases unmatched to any gene: 5. CDR3 amino acids: CASSQQQGGYGYTF. In DNA form, the CDR3 reads TGCGCCAGCAGCCAGCAACAGGGGGGATATGGCTACACCTTC.

V and J are TRBV2 and TRBJ1-1; a weak D match, TRBD1 (6 bases). Germline V gene lookup returns CDR1 SNHLY and CDR2 FYNNEI. Trimming shortened V by 3 bases and J by 1 base, and 18 bases separated the two germline ends. This CDR3 is 17 amino acids long. The CDR3 coding sequence is TGTGCCAGCAGTGAGGGGTTGGGACACAGTAAGAACACTGAAGCTTTCTTT. This sequence encodes CASSEGLGHSKNTEAFF.

The rearrangement uses TRBV7-9 and TRBJ2-7; TRBD1 aligns across 8 bases. Unmatched junction bases numbered 12, after V lost 0 bases and J lost 2 bases. Germline V gene data show CDR1 as SEHNR and CDR2 as FQNEAQ (reference sequence). This CDR3 is 18 amino acids long. The CDR3 sequence is CASSLAVLGQGITYEQYF. CDR3 DNA: TGTGCCAGCAGCTTAGCGGTTTTAGGACAGGGAATAACCTACGAGCAGTACTTC.

In its sample, this clone was seen once. The junction departs from germline at one end; a sequencing error may be responsible. J is TRBJ2-5 and V is TRBV28, with a weak D call TRBD1 (5 bases). The CDR3 contains 12 residues. Germline V gives CDR1 MDHEN, CDR2 SYDVKM. The CDR3 here is CATTDSQGTQYF. In nucleotides, the CDR3 is TGTGCCACCACAGACAGCCAAGGGACCCAGTACTTC. The entire variable domain, with the rest obtained from reference TRBV28 and TRBJ2-5, is as follows: DVKVTQSSRYLVKRTGEKVFLECVQDMDHENMFWYRQDPGLGLRLIYFSYDVKMKEKGDIPEGYSVSREKKERFSLILESASTNQTSMYLCATTDSQGTQYFGPGTRLLVL.

The J gene is TRBJ2-1, the V gene TRBV29-1; perhaps TRBD2 as D (6 bases). The germline V gene has CDR1 SQVTM and CDR2 ANQGSEA. V shed 6 bases and J shed 6 bases, with 15 bases lying between them. The CDR3 spans 13 residues. The CDR3 sequence: CSVEREVLNEQFF. CDR3 nucleotides: TGCAGCGTGGAGAGGGAGGTTCTCAATGAGCAGTTCTTC.

The genes are TRBV9 and TRBJ2-2; a possible D gene is TRBD1 (5 bases). The CDR3 sequence is 15 residues long. The ends were cut back, 0 bases at V and 6 bases at J, with 12 bases in the middle. Germline CDR1 SGDLS, CDR2 YYNGEE. The CDR3: CASSVGAGIPGELFF. In DNA, the CDR3 is TGTGCCAGCAGCGTAGGGGCAGGGATCCCCGGGGAGCTGTTTTTT.

J is TRBJ1-2 and V is TRBV2; 7 nucleotides agree with TRBD1. The germline gives CDR1 SNHLY, CDR2 FYNNEI. The CDR3 extends over 16 amino acids. V lost 5 bases to trimming and J lost 1 base; unmatched junction nucleotides: 10. The CDR3 loop is CASSPGQRTINYGYTF. The CDR3 nucleotides are TGTGCCAGCAGTCCGGGACAGAGAACTATTAACTATGGCTACACCTTC.

The CDR3 DNA reads as TGTGCCAGCAGCTTAGCGGGGGGAGGTCAGCCCCAGCATTTT. Translation: CASSLAGGGQPQHF. The V gene is TRBV7-6, the J gene TRBJ1-5, with D possibly TRBD1 on 5 matching bases. CDR1 and CDR2 (germline): SGHVS, FNYEAQ. The CDR3 length is 14 residues. The V and J ends lost 0 bases and 6 bases respectively, with 9 bases between them.

The chain joins TRBV29-1 to TRBJ2-1, with 10 bases lining up with TRBD2. CDR3 size: 14 residues. CDR1 and CDR2 (germline): SQVTM, ANQGSEA. J lost 4 bases, V lost 6 bases, and 6 bases had no gene match. CDR3 sequence: CSVVGLAEYNEQFF. CDR3 nucleotides: TGCAGCGTAGTTGGACTAGCGGAGTACAATGAGCAGTTCTTC.

The gene calls are TRBV2 and TRBJ2-1, with 8 positions matching TRBD1. Losses at the gene ends were 6 bases for V and 3 bases for J; bases not matched to a gene: 7. Germline-derived CDR1 and CDR2 are SNHLY and FYNNEI. CDR3 size: 15 residues. The chain's CDR3 is CASRSGTGYYNEQFF. Written as DNA, the CDR3 is TGTGCCAGCAGGTCCGGGACAGGCTACTACAATGAGCAGTTCTTC.

Notes on this clone: Other DNA sequences of this sample code for an identical CDR3. This chain joins TRBV7-6 and TRBJ2-7, with D maybe TRBD2 (6 bases). Deletions cut 5 bases from V and 5 bases from J, with 16 bases between. Germline values: CDR1 SGHVS, CDR2 FNYEAQ. This CDR3 contains 14 residues. The CDR3 loop reads CASSLGGALNEQYF. In DNA form, the CDR3 reads TGTGCCAGCAGCCTCGGAGGGGCCCTGAACGAGCAGTACTTC.

V is TRBV29-1 and J is TRBJ2-5; unclear D gene. CDR1 SQVTM and CDR2 ANQGSEA come from the germline V gene. The V end lost 1 base, the J end lost 7 bases, and 4 bases lay between the germline ends. There are 10 residues in the CDR3. CDR3 nucleotide sequence: TGCAGCGTTGAAGCAGGGACCCAGTACTTC. It is translated as CSVEAGTQYF.